Judged by abundance, the clone carrying this T cell receptor beta chain is medium-sized. Its antigen is still unknown. From the 5' RACE reads, TCRdb called clonotypes with MiXCR, one entry per CDR3 protein. The sample holds more than 9,000 distinct CDR3 sequences, 15% to 20% seen once. Overall study results and limits: The TCR gene usage of tumor memory CD4+ T cells clustered together with blood and lymph node memory CD4+ cells and with lymph node naive CD4+ cells.

Treg sorting used a CD4+CD25+CD127-/low gate. Sequenced: Tregs sorted from a lymph node. The source of this sequence is a female donor with breast cancer.

CDR3 loop: CASSRSRGGQTGYTF. In DNA, the CDR3 is TGCGCCAGCAGCCGCAGCAGAGGGGGGCAGACTGGCTACACCTTC. The V and J genes are TRBV4-3 and TRBJ1-2; D is possibly TRBD1 (6 bases). Trimming took off 4 bases at V and 7 bases at J, with 19 bases between the two ends. The germline V gene encodes CDR1 LGHNA and CDR2 YSLEER. This CDR3 comprises 15 residues.